This T cell receptor beta chain derives from a study of a mutant IDH1 vaccine in newly diagnosed glioma. Study background: Earlier care involved radiotherapy, temozolomide, or both, and the majority received both.

The CDR3 has 17 amino acids. The germline V gene has CDR1 LNHNV and CDR2 YYDKDF (reference sequence). V lost 4 bases to trimming and J lost 4 bases; unmatched junction nucleotides: 13. Time point in this sample: baseline, week 1 (first vaccination visit). Described treatment: pre-vaccination baseline after standard-of-care therapy. Measured with immunoSEQ multiplex PCR; TCRdb has only the in-frame clones, and not every one. The sample lists about 59,000 clones, more than 85% seen once, with 2.6% in the top ten. This chain links TRBV15 with TRBJ1-1; 9 positions agree with TRBD1. Sequencing was performed on PBMCs, taken from a glioma patient treated with radiotherapy, temozolomide or both. This TCR derives from a man in his fifties with glioma. DNA for the CDR3: TGTGCCACCAGCACCCCGCTAGGGGGACAGGGCGTCACTGAAGCTTTCTTT. It specifies CATSTPLGGQGVTEAFF. The full variable domain, its missing parts supplied by reference TRBV15 and TRBJ1-1, is DAMVIQNPRYQVTQFGKPVTLSCSQTLNHNVMYWYQQKSSQAPKLLFHYYDKDFNNEADTPDNFQSRRPNTSFCFLDIRSPGLGDTAMYLCATSTPLGGQGVTEAFFGQGTRLTVV.